Sequencing of this T cell receptor (beta chain) was carried out in a study of T-cell reconstitution after alpha-beta-depleted transplantation in children. Study-wide results and limits: One year post-transplant, T-cell counts and diversity were largely derived from T cells produced anew. Alpha-beta T cells present about two months after transplant were reported to originate from several hundred expanded graft clones. The origin of high day-60 TCRbeta diversity in some patients lay in surviving recipient T cells and thymic progenitors.

Trimming at V came to 5 bases and at J to 2 bases, leaving 4 bases not matched to a gene. The germline CDR1 and CDR2 sequences are KGHSH and LQKENI. This CDR3 region has 14 residues. As to this clonotype: Its antigen is undetermined.

Unique molecular identifiers were incorporated into the prepared TCRbeta library. TCRdb re-called the PCR reads through MiXCR, storing one row per CDR3 protein. The table lists 97,000 or so distinct CDR3 sequences, approximately 5.4% of them singletons. The clonotype originates from a female patient between 2 and 10 years old who had a stem cell transplant for Fanconi anemia, so the T cells may come from the graft donor. Sample: PBMCs, mostly from graft donor cells, taken 60 days after TCRalphabeta/CD19-depleted stem cell transplant. The chain joins TRBV18 to TRBJ2-5; 8 bases align to TRBD1. The CDR3 protein is CASSGTGVQETQYF. The CDR3 nucleotides read TGTGCCAGCTCAGGGACAGGAGTACAAGAGACCCAGTACTTC.